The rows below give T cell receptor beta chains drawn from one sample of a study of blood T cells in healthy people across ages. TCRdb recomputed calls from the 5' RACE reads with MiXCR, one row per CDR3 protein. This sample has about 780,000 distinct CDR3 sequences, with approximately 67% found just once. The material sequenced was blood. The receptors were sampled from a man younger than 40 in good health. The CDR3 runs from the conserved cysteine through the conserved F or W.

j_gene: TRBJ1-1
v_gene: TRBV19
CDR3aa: CASTLGFKAFF

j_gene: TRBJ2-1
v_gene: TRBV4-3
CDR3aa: CASSQEGLYYNEQFF

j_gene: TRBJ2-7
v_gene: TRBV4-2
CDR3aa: CASSQVSGQTVSYEQYF

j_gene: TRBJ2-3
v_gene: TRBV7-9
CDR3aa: CASSASRLAGTDTQYF

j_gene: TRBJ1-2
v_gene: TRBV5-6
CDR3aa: CASSLDPGLAYGYTF

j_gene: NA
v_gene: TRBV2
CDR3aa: CASGRPGNEQYF

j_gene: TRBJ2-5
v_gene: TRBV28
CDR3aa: CASSLNPLAGQETQYF

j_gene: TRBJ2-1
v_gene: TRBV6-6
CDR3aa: CASSPLAGDTEQFF

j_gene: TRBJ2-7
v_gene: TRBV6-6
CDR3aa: CASSMGGEGAYEQYF

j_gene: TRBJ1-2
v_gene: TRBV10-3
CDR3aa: CAIRIREESNYGYTF

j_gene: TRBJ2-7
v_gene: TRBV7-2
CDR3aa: CASSLGPRASDRGVEQYF

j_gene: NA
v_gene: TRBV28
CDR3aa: CASSPVRLAGSYEQYF

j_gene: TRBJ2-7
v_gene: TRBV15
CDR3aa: CATSRPGQGSNEQYF

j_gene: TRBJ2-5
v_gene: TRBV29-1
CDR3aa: CSGGDRETQYF

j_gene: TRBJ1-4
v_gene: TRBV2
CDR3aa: CASSESQGRDEKLFF

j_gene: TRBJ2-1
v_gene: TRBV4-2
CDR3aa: CASSPRTDRVLDEQFF

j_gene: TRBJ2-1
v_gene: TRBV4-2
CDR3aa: CASSQTRSSGGDEQFF